Shown below are 8 T cell receptor beta chains from a single sample sequenced in a study of beta chain features in type 1 diabetes. Since all of the isolated RNA was reverse transcribed, expressed TCRB transcripts were what got sequenced. TCRdb's copy holds only in-frame clones and misses some; the assay was immunoSEQ multiplex PCR. This sample has around 280,000 clones, with around 7.8% found just once. Sequences were obtained from central memory CD4+ T cells from blood. These receptors were collected from a woman in her late teens or twenties in good health.

A word on this clone: The junction differs from germline at one of its ends, possibly a read error. The chain combines TRBV6-6 with TRBJ1-2; D might be TRBD1 (5 bases). The CDR3 runs to 12 residues. Looked up from germline, CDR1 is MNHNY and CDR2 is SVGAGI (reference sequence). The chain's CDR3 is CATSTGTYGYTF. CDR3 DNA: TGTGCCACCAGTACGGGGACCTATGGCTACACCTTC.

This clone was observed a few times. The J gene is TRBJ1-6, the V gene TRBV5-4; 7 bases map to TRBD1. The germline V gene has CDR1 SGHNT and CDR2 YYREEE (reference sequence). This CDR3 is 16 amino acids long. With V trimmed by 4 bases and J by 6 bases, 10 bases remained unmatched. CDR3 residues: CASSRNRDRSNSPLHF. CDR3 nucleotide sequence: TGTGCCAGCAGCCGGAATAGGGACAGAAGTAATTCACCCCTCCACTTT.

V gene TRBV30 combines with J gene TRBJ2-6; TRBD1 might be the D (5 bases). V was cut by 4 bases and J by 0 bases, with 13 bases left in between. Germline CDR1 and CDR2: GTSNPN and SVGIG (reference sequence). CDR3 length equals 16 residues. CDR3 coding DNA: TGTGCCTGGACCTTAGGGGCCTTCTCTGGGGCCAACGTCCTGACTTTC. Its translation: CAWTLGAFSGANVLTF. Together with reference TRBV30 and TRBJ2-6, the CDR3 gives the full variable domain: SQTIHQWPATLVQPVGSPLSLECTVEGTSNPNLYWYRQAAGRGLQLLFYSVGIGQISSEVPQNLSASRPQDRQFILSSKKLLLSDSGFYLCAWTLGAFSGANVLTFGAGSRLTVL.

In this sample, this clone turned up many times. V is TRBV14 and J is TRBJ1-3, with D unresolved. The CDR3 extends over 16 amino acids. CDR1 and CDR2 from the germline V gene are SGHDN and FVKESK. Trimming pared 1 base from V and 2 bases from J, leaving 12 bases between. CDR3 nucleotides: TGTGCCAGCAGCCAAGTTAAAACGCGGGCTGGAAACACCATATATTTT. Translated, it gives CASSQVKTRAGNTIYF.

V and J are TRBV7-2 and TRBJ2-2; perhaps TRBD1 as D (6 bases). The CDR3 runs 14 residues. Germline V lookup: CDR1 SGHTA, CDR2 FQGNSA. Deletions cut 2 bases from V and 7 bases from J, with 11 bases between. The CDR3 DNA reads TGTGCCAGCAGCTTACAGGGGATGGACGGGGAGCTGTTTTTT. Translation gives CASSLQGMDGELFF.

In this sample, this clone turned up a few times. The rearrangement links TRBV7-3 to TRBJ2-5, with D possibly being TRBD2 (6 bases). Germline CDR1 SGHTA, CDR2 FQGTGA. This CDR3 has 16 residues. Trimming stripped 2 bases from V and 4 bases from J, with 17 bases between. CDR3 loop: CASSLGSSPGVETQYF. DNA of the CDR3: TGTGCCAGCAGCTTAGGATCCAGCCCGGGAGTAGAGACCCAGTACTTC. Full variable domain (missing parts from reference TRBV7-3 and TRBJ2-5): GAGVSQTPSNKVTEKGKYVELRCDPISGHTALYWYRQSLGQGPEFLIYFQGTGAADDSGLPNDRFFAVRPEGSVSTLKIQRTERGDSAVYLCASSLGSSPGVETQYFGPGTRLLVL.

The chain recombines TRBV7-2 with TRBJ2-2; D possibly corresponds to TRBD1 (5 bases). Looked up from germline, CDR1 is SGHTA and CDR2 is FQGNSA. Trimming removed 7 bases at V and 4 bases at J, with 13 bases between. CDR3 length: 14 amino acids. The CDR3 coding sequence is TGTGCCAGCAATTCAGGGTATAGCACCGGGGAGCTGTTTTTT. Residues: CASNSGYSTGELFF.

This chain joins TRBV2 and TRBJ2-7; tentative D call: TRBD1 (5 bases). CDR3 length equals 15 residues. Trimming stripped 2 bases from V and 3 bases from J, with 14 bases between. Germline V gives CDR1 SNHLY, CDR2 FYNNEI. CDR3 amino acids: CASSERGHGYYEQYF. The CDR3 nucleotides are TGTGCCAGCAGTGAAAGGGGTCATGGGTACTACGAGCAGTACTTC. The full variable domain, in which reference TRBV2 and TRBJ2-7 provide the parts outside the CDR3, is EPEVTQTPSHQVTQMGQEVILRCVPISNHLYFYWYRQILGQKVEFLVSFYNNEISEKSEIFDDQFSVERPDGSNFTLKIRSTKLEDSAMYFCASSERGHGYYEQYFGPGTRLTVT.